The count of the clone carrying this T cell receptor beta chain is one. Its antigen is not identified. This sample is drawn from a study of cytomegalovirus exposure and HLA in healthy donors. Whole-study results and caveats: When analyzed later, the rates of TCR association showed variation by HLA locus, with DRB1 the most and HLA-C the fewest. Excluded were some V segments that proved indistinguishable, including TRBV6-2 and TRBV6-3. Accurate HLA-A and HLA-B prediction from TCR beta sequences was reported for most subjects.

The PCR had 60 Vbeta and 13 Jbeta primers. Profiling relied on immunoSEQ multiplex PCR, and the TCRdb table lists in-frame clones only, not all of them. The table shows 35,000 to 50,000 clones, with under 60% occurring only once. V shed 2 bases and J shed 3 bases, with 13 bases lying between them. CDR1 and CDR2 from the germline V gene are WSHSY and SAAADI. This CDR3 is built from 15 residues. Sequences were obtained from PBMCs. The sequence derives from a man in his sixties in good health and CMV-seronegative. This sequence joins TRBV10-2 and TRBJ1-1; possibly TRBD1 for D (5 bases). The chain's CDR3 is CASSEGGLGDTEAFF. CDR3 bases: TGCGCCAGCAGTGAGGGGGGACTAGGGGACACTGAAGCTTTCTTT.